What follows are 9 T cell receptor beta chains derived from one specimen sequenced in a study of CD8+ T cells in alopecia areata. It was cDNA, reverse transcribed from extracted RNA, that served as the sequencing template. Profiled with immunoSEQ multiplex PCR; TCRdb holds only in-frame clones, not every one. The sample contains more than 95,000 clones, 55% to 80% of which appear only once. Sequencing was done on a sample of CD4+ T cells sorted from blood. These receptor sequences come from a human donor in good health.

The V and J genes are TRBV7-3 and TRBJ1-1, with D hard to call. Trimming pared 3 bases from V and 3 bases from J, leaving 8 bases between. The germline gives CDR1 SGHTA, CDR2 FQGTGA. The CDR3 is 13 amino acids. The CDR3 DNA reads TGTGCCAGCAGCTTGACGGCCGACACTGAAGCTTTCTTT. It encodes CASSLTADTEAFF.

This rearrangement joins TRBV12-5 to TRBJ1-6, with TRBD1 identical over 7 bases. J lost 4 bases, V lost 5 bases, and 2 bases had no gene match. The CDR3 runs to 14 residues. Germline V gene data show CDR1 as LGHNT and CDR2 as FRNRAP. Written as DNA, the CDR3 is TGTGCTAGTGGTGTGGGACAGTATAATTCACCCCTCCACTTT. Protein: CASGVGQYNSPLHF. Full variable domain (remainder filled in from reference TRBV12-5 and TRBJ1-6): DARVTQTPRHKVTEMGQEVTMRCQPILGHNTVFWYRQTMMQGLELLAYFRNRAPLDDSGMPKDRFSAEMPDATLATLKIQPSEPRDSAVYFCASGVGQYNSPLHFGNGTRLTVT.

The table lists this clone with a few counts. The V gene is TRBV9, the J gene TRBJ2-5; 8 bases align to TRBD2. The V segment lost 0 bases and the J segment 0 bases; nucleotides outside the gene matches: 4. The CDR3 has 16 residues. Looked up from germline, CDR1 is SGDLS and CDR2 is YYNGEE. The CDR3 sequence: CASSVGLAGYQETQYF. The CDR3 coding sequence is TGTGCCAGCAGCGTAGGATTAGCGGGGTACCAAGAGACCCAGTACTTC.

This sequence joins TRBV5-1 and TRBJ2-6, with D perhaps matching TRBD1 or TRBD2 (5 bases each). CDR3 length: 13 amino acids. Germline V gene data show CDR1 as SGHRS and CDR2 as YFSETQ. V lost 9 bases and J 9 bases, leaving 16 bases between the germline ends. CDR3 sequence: CANPRGHVNVLTF. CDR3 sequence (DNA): TGCGCCAACCCCCGGGGCCACGTCAACGTCCTGACTTTC.

CDR3 sequence: CASSEDTGKSYGYTF. CDR3 DNA: TGTGCCAGCAGTGAAGATACAGGGAAGAGCTATGGCTACACCTTC. The J gene is TRBJ1-2, the V gene TRBV6-1, with D perhaps TRBD1 (6 bases). V was trimmed by 1 base and J by 4 bases, leaving 13 bases between them. From germline, CDR1 is MNHNS and CDR2 SASEGT. The CDR3 has 15 residues.

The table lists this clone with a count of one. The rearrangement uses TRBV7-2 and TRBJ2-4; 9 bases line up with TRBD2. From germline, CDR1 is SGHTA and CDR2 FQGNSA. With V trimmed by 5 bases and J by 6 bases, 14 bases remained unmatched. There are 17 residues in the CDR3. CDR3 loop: CASSPQPHSGGGNIQYF. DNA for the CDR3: TGTGCCAGCAGCCCCCAGCCTCATAGCGGGGGTGGAAACATTCAGTACTTC.

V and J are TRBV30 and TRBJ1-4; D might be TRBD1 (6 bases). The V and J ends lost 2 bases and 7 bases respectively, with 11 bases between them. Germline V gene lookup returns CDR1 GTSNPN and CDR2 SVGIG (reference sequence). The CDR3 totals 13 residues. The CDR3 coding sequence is TGTGCCTGGAGTCTGGGGGCTAGTGAAAAACTGTTTTTT. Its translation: CAWSLGASEKLFF. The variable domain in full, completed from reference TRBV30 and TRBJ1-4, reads SQTIHQWPATLVQPVGSPLSLECTVEGTSNPNLYWYRQAAGRGLQLLFYSVGIGQISSEVPQNLSASRPQDRQFILSSKKLLLSDSGFYLCAWSLGASEKLFFGSGTQLSVL.

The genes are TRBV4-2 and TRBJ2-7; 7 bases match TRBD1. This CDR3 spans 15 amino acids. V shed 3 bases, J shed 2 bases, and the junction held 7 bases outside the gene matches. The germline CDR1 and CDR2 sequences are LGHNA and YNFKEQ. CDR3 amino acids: CASSQLGDSTYEQYF. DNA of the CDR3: TGTGCCAGCAGCCAGCTCGGGGACAGTACCTACGAGCAGTACTTC.

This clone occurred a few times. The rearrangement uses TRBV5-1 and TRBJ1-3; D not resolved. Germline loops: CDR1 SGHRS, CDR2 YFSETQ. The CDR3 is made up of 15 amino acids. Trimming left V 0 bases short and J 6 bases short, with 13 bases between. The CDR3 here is CASSLGGFSENTIYF. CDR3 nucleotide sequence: TGCGCCAGCAGCTTGGGAGGGTTCTCCGAAAACACCATATATTTT.